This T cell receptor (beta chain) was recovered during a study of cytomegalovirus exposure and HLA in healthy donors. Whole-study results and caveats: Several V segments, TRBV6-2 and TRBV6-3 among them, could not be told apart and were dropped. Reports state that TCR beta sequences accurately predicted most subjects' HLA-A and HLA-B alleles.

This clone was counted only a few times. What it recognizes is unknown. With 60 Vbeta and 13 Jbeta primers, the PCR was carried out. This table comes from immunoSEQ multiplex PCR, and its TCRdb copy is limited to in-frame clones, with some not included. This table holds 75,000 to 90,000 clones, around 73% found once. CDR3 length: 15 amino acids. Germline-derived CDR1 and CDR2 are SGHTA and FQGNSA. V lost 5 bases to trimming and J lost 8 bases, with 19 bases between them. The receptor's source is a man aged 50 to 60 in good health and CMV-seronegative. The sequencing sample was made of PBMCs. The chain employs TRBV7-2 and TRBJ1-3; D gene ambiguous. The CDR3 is CASSMTGPSRDTIYF. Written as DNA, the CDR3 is TGTGCCAGCAGCATGACCGGGCCCTCGAGGGACACCATATATTTT.